The sequence of this T cell receptor beta chain was determined in a study of T cell responses to AZD1222 COVID-19 vaccine (dated by TCRdb to the early 2020s). Study-level background: TCR sequencing covered 233 trial participants: 200 to 220 given two doses of AZD1222 and about 26 given two doses of MenACWY control vaccine. Enrollment into the trials was organized by age into subgroups of 18-55, 56-69 and 70-plus years, and those subgroups contained roughly 150, 30 and 60 TCR-sequenced participants, respectively.

The CDR3 regions of human TCRbeta chains were analyzed by immunosequencing. On the study's bioinformatics: TCRs in the repertoires were matched against a reference library of SARS-CoV-2-specific TCRs that had been generated with the MIRA antigen-specificity platform. Breadth meant the fraction of unique TCRs that were SARS-CoV-2-associated, whereas depth meant the fraction of total T cells that were SARS-CoV-2-associated. Using the MIRA data, each spike-specific TCR was mapped to the spike region that the TCR reacts to and placed in a CD4 or CD8 class. Log10-transformed breadth and depth values were compared by one-way ANOVA with Sidak's multiple comparisons tests. This immuneACCESS table, as held by TCRdb, lists in-frame sequences with V and J called but not all clones. Of the missing ones, under half trace to an unresolved V gene in checked studies; the others have no known cause. V and J calls and clone size follow that table, whereas D and trimming were derived from the DNA. In all, the sample holds more than 20,000 clones, and roughly 84% of those were seen once. The top ten constitute 34% of the sample.

In the paper's terms, the time point label means: about 28 days (+/-7) after the second vaccine dose. AZD1222 recipients with second doses at about 4 weeks or about 12 weeks were pooled, because spike-specific TCR depth and breadth did not differ between schedules. Vaccinee samples came from UK trials COV001 and COV002, including a single-blind randomized controlled phase 2/3 trial of AZD1222 (ChAdOx1 nCoV-19) in healthy adults. For TCRbeta chain sequencing, PBMC samples from trial participants were taken at day 0 and at day 28 after the second dose. Concerning this clone: The clone's antigen remains unknown. The sample holds no much larger clone one base away, and base qualities are not on file.

Results and caveats for the whole study, not just this receptor: Conclusions about previously exposed vaccinees are limited because only five to seven AZD1222 recipients were SARS-CoV-2 seropositive at baseline. In the small 56-69-year group, the increase in depth fell short of significance, most likely because of low power. The vaccine-associated CD4 TCRs covered the entire spike protein, and the dominant responses fell in regions 160-218 and 743-854. Most participants were white British and females outnumbered males, and the authors suggested that clonal diversity may have been underestimated. Because no day 14 peak-response samples were available, repertoires were characterized only after the peak T cell response. After two AZD1222 doses, both the breadth and the depth of spike-specific TCRs were significantly higher than at day 0 and than in MenACWY recipients. Epitopes outside the regions mutated in the B.1.351 and B.1.1.7 variants were reportedly recognized by nearly half of the unique spike-specific TCRs.

From cysteine to phenylalanine, the CDR3 is 13 amino acids long. Only the CDR3 region is kept as DNA, spanning 39 bases read in frame from base 1. Taken from the germline V gene, the CDR1 and CDR2 loops are KGHDR and SFDVKD. Trimming costs V 7 bases and J 4 bases, and their ends lie 11 bases apart. This TCR was sampled from an adult who received the AZD1222 COVID-19 vaccine. The chain is made from TRBV24-1 and TRBJ2-3; 5 matching bases give a weak D call of TRBD2. Sequences were derived from peripheral blood, sampled 28 days after the second AZD1222 dose. The nucleotides are TGTGCCACCAGGAGCGGATCCCCAGATACGCAGTATTTT. Translated, this is CATRSGSPDTQYF.